These 12 T cell receptor beta chains came from one sample sequenced in a study of T cells in Graves' hyperthyroidism and ophthalmopathy. RNA transcripts served as the template for amplifying TCR beta CDR3 regions. When the TCR CDR3 underwent first-round RT-PCR, the HTBI primer set was used. TCRdb reprocessed the multiplex PCR reads with MiXCR, giving one entry per CDR3 protein. The repertoire has 700,000 or so distinct CDR3 sequences, roughly 15% of them found once; the top ten carry under 9.5%. Material for sequencing was blood. Source of these receptors: a man aged 18 to 29 with Graves' hyperthyroidism.

This clonotype was detected ten times or more. The gene calls are TRBV11-2 and TRBJ2-3; D not resolved. V was shortened by 5 bases and J by 1 base, with 13 bases between the two germline ends. Germline CDR1 is SGHAT and CDR2 is FQNNGV. The length of the CDR3 is 15 residues. This chain's CDR3 is CASSPPVDRTDTQYF. CDR3 bases: TGTGCCAGCAGCCCCCCGGTAGACCGCACAGATACGCAGTATTTT.

This clonotype has just one count. The chain links TRBV3-1 to TRBJ2-1, with 15 bases identical to TRBD2. With V trimmed by 0 bases and J by 7 bases, 4 bases remained unmatched. The CDR3 extends over 17 amino acids. The germline gives CDR1 LGHDT, CDR2 YNNKEL (reference sequence). CDR3 residues: CASSQDPGTSGRNEQFF. In DNA form, the CDR3 reads TGTGCCAGCAGCCAAGATCCCGGGACTAGCGGGAGGAATGAGCAGTTCTTC.

The chain employs TRBV6-1 and TRBJ2-7; D is perhaps TRBD1 (5 bases). CDR1 is MNHNS and CDR2 is SASEGT in the germline V gene. There are 15 residues in the CDR3. V was cut by 0 bases and J by 0 bases, with 9 bases left in between. The CDR3 DNA reads as TGTGCCAGCAGTGAAGCTCGGACAATCTCCTACGAGCAGTACTTC. Translated: CASSEARTISYEQYF.

V usage is TRBV24-1 and J usage is TRBJ2-1, with 9 bases matching TRBD2. With V trimmed by 6 bases and J by 3 bases, 5 bases remained unmatched. The CDR3 sequence is 15 residues long. Per the germline V gene, CDR1 is KGHDR and CDR2 is SFDVKD. CDR3 sequence reads: CATSSQTSGYNEQFF. DNA for the CDR3: TGTGCCACCAGTTCCCAGACTAGCGGCTACAATGAGCAGTTCTTC.

Ten or more counts support this clonotype. CDR3 region: CASSRLAGRSYNEQFF. The CDR3 DNA is TGTGCCAGCAGTAGACTAGCGGGAAGGTCCTACAATGAGCAGTTCTTC. The chain links TRBV28 to TRBJ2-1, with 11 bases identical to TRBD2. Per the germline V gene, CDR1 is MDHEN and CDR2 is SYDVKM. With V trimmed by 5 bases and J by 1 base, 4 bases remained unmatched. This CDR3 contains 16 residues.

This sequence joins TRBV5-4 and TRBJ2-3; TRBD2 agrees at 14 bases. The CDR3 consists of 19 residues. Per the germline V gene, CDR1 is SGHNT and CDR2 is YYREEE (reference sequence). V shed 4 bases, J shed 1 base, and the junction held 11 bases outside the gene matches. CDR3 in amino acids: CASSPEVGLAGVRTDTQYF. Written as DNA, the CDR3 is TGTGCCAGCAGCCCGGAGGTGGGACTAGCGGGAGTTCGCACAGATACGCAGTATTTT.

This clonotype was detected ten times or more. This chain links TRBV6-9 with TRBJ2-7; 8 nucleotides agree with TRBD1. The ends lost 9 bases at V and 3 bases at J; junction bases unmatched: 10. This CDR3 spans 14 amino acids. CDR1 is MNHGY, CDR2 SVAAGI, per germline. CDR3: CASPATGACYEQYF. CDR3 nucleotide sequence: TGTGCCAGTCCCGCGACAGGGGCGTGCTACGAGCAGTACTTC.

This sequence joins TRBV6-2 or TRBV6-3 and TRBJ2-3; D is ambiguous. This CDR3 comprises 13 residues. Germline-derived CDR1 and CDR2 are MNHEY and SVGEGT. V dropped 10 bases and J dropped 1 base, with 12 bases sitting between them. The CDR3 here is CATRVSGTDTQYF. CDR3 nucleotide sequence: TGTGCCACCCGAGTGTCAGGCACAGATACGCAGTATTTT.

This clonotype was counted between two and nine times. V gene TRBV7-2 combines with J gene TRBJ2-1, with 9 bases lining up with TRBD1. Germline CDR1 and CDR2: SGHTA and FQGNSA. The CDR3 covers 15 residues. V trimming: 5 bases; J trimming: 7 bases; junction bases outside the gene matches: 9. This CDR3 reads CASSHPGTGKNEQFF. CDR3 nucleotides: TGTGCCAGCAGCCATCCCGGGACAGGGAAAAATGAGCAGTTCTTC.

This clonotype was detected a few times. This chain links TRBV24-1 with TRBJ2-4; the match to TRBD1 covers 7 bases. The CDR3 is 17 amino acids. Germline-derived CDR1 and CDR2 are KGHDR and SFDVKD. After removal of 2 bases from V and 0 bases from J, the junction contained 6 bases not matched to a gene. CDR3 in amino acids: CATSDSRQGLAKNIQYF. CDR3 bases: TGTGCCACCAGTGATTCGCGACAGGGCCTAGCCAAAAACATTCAGTACTTC.

This clonotype came up a few times. The CDR3 DNA sequence: TGTGCCGCGAAAGAGTCTTCTGGGGCCAACGTCCTGACTTTC. This codes for CAAKESSGANVLTF. The chain recombines TRBV28 with TRBJ2-6; D uncertain. Germline assignment: CDR1 MDHEN and CDR2 SYDVKM. The V gene lost 11 bases and the J gene lost 1 base, with 12 bases spanning the gap. The CDR3 runs 14 residues.

The chain is built from TRBV4-2 and TRBJ1-5; 8 bases fit TRBD1. Germline V gives CDR1 LGHNA, CDR2 YNFKEQ. With V trimmed by 4 bases and J by 7 bases, 6 bases remained unmatched. This CDR3 contains 14 residues. The CDR3 DNA reads TGTGCCAGCAGCCCCGGACAGGGAAGGCAGCCCCAGCATTTT. Protein sequence: CASSPGQGRQPQHF.